The entry below gives a single T cell receptor beta chain sequence along with its context. Its antigen is currently unknown. Germline CDR1 and CDR2: SGHRS and YFSETQ. CDR3 length: 13 amino acids. The trim removed 4 bases at V and 6 bases at J, leaving 5 bases unmatched. The sample comes from a study of vaccination effects on CD4 cells after COVID-19. Study overall: Participants were vaccinated with two doses of either the BNT162b2 or mRNA-1273 vaccine.

Antigen-specific CD4+ T cells were expanded (with viral peptide pools) by the ViraFEST assay ahead of sequencing. It was after around 10 days of culture that CD4+ T cells were isolated. PCR confirmed that the person was infected with SARS-CoV-2 between March and December 2020. In culture with 10 IU/ml IL-2 and around 10 ug/ml peptides, PBMC were grown at a few million per well. A half-medium replacement with IL-2 medium was carried out on days 3 and 7. The table came from immunoSEQ multiplex PCR; TCRdb's copy has only in-frame clones and leaves some out. The sample shows 24,000 or so clones, roughly two thirds of them seen only once. General observations from the study: Recruitment yielded few convalescent patients, and the study had no early post-infection timepoints.

The gene calls are TRBV5-1 and TRBJ2-7; 9 bases agree with TRBD1. The receptor comes from a human donor who had a prior SARS-CoV-2 infection. The sequencing here drew on CD4+ T cells from PBMCs cultured with SARS-CoV-2 spike peptides, taken before COVID-19 vaccination. The CDR3 region is CASSPRDRAEQYF. CDR3 in DNA: TGCGCCAGCAGCCCGAGGGACAGGGCCGAGCAGTACTTC.